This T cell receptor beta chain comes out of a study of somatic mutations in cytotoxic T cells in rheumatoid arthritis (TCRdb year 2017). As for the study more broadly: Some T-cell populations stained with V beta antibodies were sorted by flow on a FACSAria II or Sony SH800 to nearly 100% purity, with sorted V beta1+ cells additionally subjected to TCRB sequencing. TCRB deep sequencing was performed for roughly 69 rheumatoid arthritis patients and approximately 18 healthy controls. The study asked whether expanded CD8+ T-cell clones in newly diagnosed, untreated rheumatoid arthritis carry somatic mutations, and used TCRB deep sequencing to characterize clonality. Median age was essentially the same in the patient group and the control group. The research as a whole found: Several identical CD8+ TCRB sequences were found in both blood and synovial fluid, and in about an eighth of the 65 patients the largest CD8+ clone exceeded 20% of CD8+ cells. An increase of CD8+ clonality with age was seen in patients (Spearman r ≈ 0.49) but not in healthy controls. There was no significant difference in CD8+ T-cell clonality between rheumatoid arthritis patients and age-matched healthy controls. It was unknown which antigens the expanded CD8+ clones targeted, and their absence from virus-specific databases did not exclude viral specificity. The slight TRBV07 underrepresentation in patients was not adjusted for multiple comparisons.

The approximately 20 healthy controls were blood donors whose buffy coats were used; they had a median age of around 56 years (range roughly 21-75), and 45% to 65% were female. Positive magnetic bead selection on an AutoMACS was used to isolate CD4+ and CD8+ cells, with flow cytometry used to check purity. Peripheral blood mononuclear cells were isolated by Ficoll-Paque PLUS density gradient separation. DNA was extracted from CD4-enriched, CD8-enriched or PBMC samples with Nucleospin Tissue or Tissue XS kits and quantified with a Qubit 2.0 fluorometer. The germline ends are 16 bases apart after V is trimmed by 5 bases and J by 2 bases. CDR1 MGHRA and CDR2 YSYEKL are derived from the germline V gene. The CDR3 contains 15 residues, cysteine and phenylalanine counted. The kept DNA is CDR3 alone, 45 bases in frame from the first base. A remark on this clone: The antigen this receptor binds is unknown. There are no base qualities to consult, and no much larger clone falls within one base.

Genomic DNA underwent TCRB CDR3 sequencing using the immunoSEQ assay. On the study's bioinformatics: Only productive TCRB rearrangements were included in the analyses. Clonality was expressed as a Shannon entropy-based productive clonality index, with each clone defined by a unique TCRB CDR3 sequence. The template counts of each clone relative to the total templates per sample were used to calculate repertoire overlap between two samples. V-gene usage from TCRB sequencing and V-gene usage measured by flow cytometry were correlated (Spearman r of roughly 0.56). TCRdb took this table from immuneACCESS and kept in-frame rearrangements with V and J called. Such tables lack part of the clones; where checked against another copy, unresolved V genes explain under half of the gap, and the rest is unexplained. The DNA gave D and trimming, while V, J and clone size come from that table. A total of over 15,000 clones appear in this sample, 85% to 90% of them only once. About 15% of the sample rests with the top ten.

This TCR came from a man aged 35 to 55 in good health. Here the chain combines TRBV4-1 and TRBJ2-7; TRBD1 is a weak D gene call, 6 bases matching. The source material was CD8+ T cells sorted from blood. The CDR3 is CASSVQTGQAYEQYF. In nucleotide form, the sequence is TGCGCCAGCAGCGTTCAAACAGGGCAGGCCTACGAGCAGTACTTC.